The 21 T cell receptor beta chains presented below share a single source sample, sequenced in a study of cytomegalovirus exposure and HLA in healthy donors. The PCR was carried out with 60 Vbeta primers and 13 Jbeta primers. This table comes from immunoSEQ multiplex PCR, and its TCRdb copy is limited to in-frame clones, with some not included. The sample holds tens of thousands of clones, 78% seen once. Sequencing input: PBMCs. The receptors shown here come from a man between 18 and 29 years old in good health and CMV-seropositive.

V usage is TRBV6-6 and J usage is TRBJ2-6, with unresolved D. CDR1 is MNHNY and CDR2 is SVGAGI in the germline V gene (reference sequence). This CDR3 contains 16 residues. Trimming stripped 4 bases from V and 4 bases from J, with 14 bases between. The CDR3 region has the DNA TGTGCCAGCAGTTCCCCGAGTCCTAGAGGGGCCAACGTCCTGACTTTC. It encodes CASSSPSPRGANVLTF.

The V and J genes are TRBV4-2 and TRBJ1-3; D is undetermined. The CDR3 is 14 amino acids. The V end was cut by 1 base, the J end by 2 bases, with 6 bases between. Germline V gene lookup returns CDR1 LGHNA and CDR2 YNFKEQ. The CDR3 coding sequence is TGTGCCAGCAGCCAAGGTGGCACTGGAAACACCATATATTTT. Translated, it gives CASSQGGTGNTIYF.

V usage is TRBV5-4 and J usage is TRBJ2-7; TRBD2 is a possible D gene (6 bases). The CDR3 spans 16 residues. Germline V lookup: CDR1 SGHNT, CDR2 YYREEE (reference sequence). Trimming took 4 bases from V and 0 from J, leaving 17 bases between them. The CDR3 sequence: CASSLFGAGSSYEQYF. The CDR3 DNA follows: TGTGCCAGCAGCCTTTTTGGGGCGGGAAGCTCCTACGAGCAGTACTTC.

V is TRBV7-2 and J is TRBJ2-7; D perhaps matches TRBD1 (6 bases). This CDR3 spans 14 amino acids. Between the trimmed V and J ends, which lost 5 bases and 9 bases, there was a span of 20 bases. Germline V gene sequence: CDR1 SGHTA, CDR2 FQGNSA. The CDR3 reads CASSVGQLPTRQYF. The CDR3 DNA reads as TGTGCCAGCAGCGTGGGACAACTACCTACGAGGCAGTACTTC. Supplemented by reference TRBV7-2 and TRBJ2-7, the full variable domain reads GAGVSQSPSNKVTEKGKDVELRCDPISGHTALYWYRQSLGQGLEFLIYFQGNSAPDKSGLPSDRFSAERTGGSVSTLTIQRTQQEDSAVYLCASSVGQLPTRQYFGPGTRLTVT.

This chain joins TRBV4-1 and TRBJ2-1; 9 nucleotides match TRBD2. Germline assignment: CDR1 MGHRA and CDR2 YSYEKL. The CDR3 length is 15 residues. Trimming removed 7 bases from V and 6 bases from J; junction bases left unmatched: 10. The CDR3 DNA is TGCGCCAGCACCCCTTTAGCGGGAGTGGGCAATGAGCAGTTCTTC. This codes for CASTPLAGVGNEQFF.

V gene TRBV2 combines with J gene TRBJ2-7; tentative D call: TRBD2 (6 bases). The germline V and J ends were trimmed by 7 bases and 3 bases, with 10 bases remaining between them. This CDR3 is 12 amino acids long. Germline V lookup: CDR1 SNHLY, CDR2 FYNNEI. Here the CDR3 reads CASKLANYEQYF. The DNA for the CDR3 is TGTGCCAGCAAACTAGCCAACTACGAGCAGTACTTC.

The V gene is TRBV10-3, the J gene TRBJ1-5; D gene uncertain. Trimming left V 0 bases short and J 11 bases short, with 8 bases between. Germline lookup yields CDR1 ENHRY and CDR2 SYGVKD. There are 12 residues in the CDR3. Here the CDR3 reads CAISESWEAQHF. The CDR3 DNA reads as TGTGCCATCAGTGAGTCGTGGGAGGCCCAGCATTTT.

CDR3 DNA: TGTGCCAGCAGTGGCCGACTAGGAACCAATGAGCAGTTCTTC. Protein: CASSGRLGTNEQFF. The rearrangement uses TRBV25-1 and TRBJ2-1, with TRBD2 as a possible D gene (6 bases). This CDR3 spans 14 amino acids. Trimming removed 4 bases from V and 6 bases from J, with 13 bases in between. Germline CDR1 and CDR2: MGHDK and SYGVNS.

The chain is built from TRBV7-3 and TRBJ2-7; 9 nucleotides align to TRBD2. This CDR3 comprises 14 residues. V shed 4 bases and J 3 bases; nucleotides not matched to a gene: 4. Germline V CDR1 and CDR2: SGHTA, FQGTGA. The CDR3 here is CASSSGTSSYEQYF. The CDR3 DNA follows: TGTGCCAGCAGCTCCGGGACTAGCAGCTACGAGCAGTACTTC. Supplemented by reference TRBV7-3 and TRBJ2-7, the full variable domain reads GAGVSQTPSNKVTEKGKYVELRCDPISGHTALYWYRQSLGQGPEFLIYFQGTGAADDSGLPNDRFFAVRPEGSVSTLKIQRTERGDSAVYLCASSSGTSSYEQYFGPGTRLTVT.

The CDR3 DNA sequence: TGTGCCAGCAGCTCCTTCTACGAGCAGTACTTC. It is translated as CASSSFYEQYF. The V gene is TRBV5-6, the J gene TRBJ2-7; no clear D gene. Germline V gives CDR1 SGHDT, CDR2 YYEEEE. V was pared by 3 bases and J by 3 bases, with 4 bases between. This CDR3 comprises 11 residues.

The chain has TRBV18 and TRBJ1-2; TRBD1 matches at 7 bases. V gave up 4 bases and J gave up 1 base; unmatched junction bases: 9. Germline V gene sequence: CDR1 KGHSH, CDR2 LQKENI. The CDR3 loop spans 16 amino acids. CDR3 coding DNA: TGTGCCAGCTCACTGACCCCGCGACAGGGTAACTATGGCTACACCTTC. Translating gives CASSLTPRQGNYGYTF.

The chain couples TRBV27 to TRBJ2-3, with D perhaps matching TRBD2 (5 bases). Trimming shortened V by 5 bases and J by 4 bases, and 7 bases separated the two germline ends. CDR1 and CDR2 (germline): MNHEY, SMNVEV (reference sequence). The CDR3 covers 12 residues. DNA of the CDR3: TGTGCCAGCAGTACGGAGGCAGATACGCAGTATTTT. Its translation: CASSTEADTQYF.

This clone was seen only once. This rearrangement joins TRBV10-3 to TRBJ2-5; 7 bases match TRBD2. This CDR3 spans 15 amino acids. V was pared by 2 bases and J by 1 base, with 4 bases of the junction left unmatched. Germline V gene sequence: CDR1 ENHRY, CDR2 SYGVKD. CDR3 amino acids: CAISEEAGVQETQYF. The CDR3 nucleotides are TGTGCCATCAGTGAGGAGGCGGGAGTCCAAGAGACCCAGTACTTC.

V and J are TRBV9 and TRBJ2-2, with TRBD1 identical over 7 bases. After removal of 4 bases from V and 5 bases from J, the junction contained 11 bases not matched to a gene. The germline V gene encodes CDR1 SGDLS and CDR2 YYNGEE. CDR3 size: 16 residues. In DNA, the CDR3 is TGTGCCAGCAGCCTAGAAGGGGACAGTCTAACCGGGGAGCTGTTTTTT. Its translation: CASSLEGDSLTGELFF.

The chain recombines TRBV9 with TRBJ1-1; D possibly corresponds to TRBD1 (6 bases). The CDR3 sequence is 16 residues long. The V end lost 0 bases, the J end lost 1 base, and 13 bases lay between the germline ends. CDR1 and CDR2 (germline): SGDLS, YYNGEE. The CDR3 loop is CASSVAGGPENTEAFF. In nucleotides, the CDR3 is TGTGCCAGCAGCGTAGCCGGGGGGCCGGAGAACACTGAAGCTTTCTTT.

This sequence joins TRBV4-1 and TRBJ2-7; no firm D call. The V end lost 1 base, the J end lost 4 bases, and 8 bases lay between the germline ends. This CDR3 is built from 13 residues. The germline V gene has CDR1 MGHRA and CDR2 YSYEKL. In DNA form, the CDR3 reads TGCGCCAGCAGCCAAGGACTCGTTTACGAGCAGTACTTC. Its protein is CASSQGLVYEQYF.

For this clone: A read error may account for a junction end that differs from germline. The chain has TRBV7-7 and TRBJ2-5; D is perhaps TRBD2 (6 bases). Germline CDR1 reads SSHAT; CDR2 reads FNYEAQ (reference sequence). The CDR3 extends over 13 amino acids. CDR3 sequence reads: CASSRAGKETQYF. The CDR3 coding sequence is TGTGCTAGCAGCCGCGCGGGGAAAGAGACCCAGTACTTC.

The V gene is TRBV6-5, the J gene TRBJ2-7; the D gene is possibly TRBD2 (5 bases). V was cut by 6 bases and J by 1 base, with 7 bases left in between. The CDR3 spans 12 residues. Germline CDR1 reads MNHEY; CDR2 reads SVGAGI. CDR3 sequence reads: CASSDYSYEQYF. CDR3 sequence (DNA): TGTGCCAGCAGCGACTATTCCTACGAGCAGTACTTC.

The V and J genes are TRBV7-9 and TRBJ1-4, with 10 bases matching TRBD1. Germline V gives CDR1 SEHNR, CDR2 FQNEAQ (reference sequence). CDR3 length: 16 residues. V lost 5 bases, J lost 3 bases, and 6 bases stayed unmatched. CDR3 loop: CASSPTGGAPNEKLFF. The CDR3 DNA is TGTGCCAGCAGCCCGACAGGGGGCGCGCCTAATGAAAAACTGTTTTTT.

This clone is a singleton in its sample. The rearrangement uses TRBV4-2 and TRBJ2-7, with a weak D call TRBD2 (5 bases). This CDR3 has 12 residues. Germline lookup yields CDR1 LGHNA and CDR2 YNFKEQ. Trimming removed 3 bases at V and 6 bases at J, with 9 bases between. The CDR3 nucleotides are TGTGCCAGCAGCCATCCCCGGGGCGAGCAGTACTTC. Translated: CASSHPRGEQYF.

V is TRBV6-5 and J is TRBJ2-7; no definite D call. V lost 0 bases, J lost 1 base, and 10 bases lay in between. The CDR3 length is 15 residues. Germline V CDR1 and CDR2: MNHEY, SVGAGI. DNA for the CDR3: TGTGCCAGCAGTTACTCATTCCACGGGTCCTACGAGCAGTACTTC. Protein: CASSYSFHGSYEQYF.